This TCR beta chain was captured in a study of graft-versus-host responses after intestinal transplantation. Across the study: Tacrolimus plus steroids were given to all recipients for roughly three years, preceded by anti-thymocyte globulin induction. Study results and limitations: Peak GvH clone levels in circulation were associated with early post-transplant HvG declines. GvH clones were found in recipient marrow; some appeared first in ileum or blood.

The J segment lost 7 bases and the V segment lost 6 bases, leaving 2 bases of the junction unmatched. Germline V lookup: CDR1 SNHLY, CDR2 FYNNEI. The CDR3 runs to 11 residues. This clone was found once. The target antigen is unknown. TCRdb keeps only in-frame clones here, not all; method: immunoSEQ multiplex PCR. The sample has roughly 110,000 clones; 80% to 90% are singletons. The gene calls are TRBV2 and TRBJ1-1; 7 bases are shared with TRBD1. The receptor was derived from a human donor who was the organ donor for an intestinal transplant. Sequencing was performed on unstimulated CD4+ T cells sorted from spleen or lymph node cells, taken before transplant. CDR3 protein: CASRTGNEAFF. CDR3 sequence (DNA): TGTGCCAGCAGGACAGGGAATGAAGCTTTCTTT.